This TCR beta chain was obtained from a study of T cell responses to AZD1222 COVID-19 vaccine. Findings and limits, study-wide: Among AZD1222 vaccinees, only six or seven were seropositive at baseline.

This CDR3 region has 15 residues. Trimming pared 6 bases from V and 0 bases from J, leaving 14 bases between. The V gene's germline CDR1 is MGHDK and CDR2 SYGVNS. Some clones are missing from TCRdb's copy, which holds only in-frame ones; the method was immunoSEQ multiplex PCR. This table has about 180,000 clones, about nine tenths appearing once. As to this clone: Antigen unknown.

The sequence was collected from an adult who received the AZD1222 COVID-19 vaccine. The chain has TRBV25-1 and TRBJ1-1; no clear D gene. The input for sequencing was peripheral blood, taken 28 days after the second AZD1222 dose. This CDR3 reads CASSPLFEMNTEAFF. The CDR3 DNA reads as TGTGCCAGCAGCCCCCTTTTTGAGATGAACACTGAAGCTTTCTTT.